This T cell receptor (beta chain) was captured in a study of blood T cell repertoires in COVID-19. Method: immunoSEQ multiplex PCR; TCRdb's copy keeps in-frame clones and lacks some. The sample lists nearly 55,000 clones; about 86% were seen once. Per the germline V gene, CDR1 is LGHNA and CDR2 is YSLEER. CDR3 size: 12 residues. V was clipped by 5 bases and J by 8 bases, with 12 bases between them. The clonotype originates from a man in his 70s with active COVID-19. V gene TRBV4-3 combines with J gene TRBJ1-2; D is perhaps TRBD1 (6 bases). The source material was peripheral blood. CDR3 amino acids: CASSGGGGGYTF. The CDR3 DNA reads TGCGCCAGCAGCGGGGGAGGGGGAGGCTACACCTTC.